Shown below are 14 T cell receptor beta chains from a single sample sequenced in a study of response to subunit inactivated influenza vaccine. TCRdb used MiXCR to reprocess the RT-PCR reads, holding one entry per CDR3 protein. The sample yields 300,000 to 350,000 distinct CDR3 sequences, around a fifth seen once. The input for sequencing was PBMCs from blood, taken approximately 20 months after vaccination. The receptor source for this set is a man in his fifties or sixties who received an inactivated influenza vaccine.

The J gene is TRBJ1-3, the V gene TRBV2; unclear D gene. The CDR3 is 12 residues long. Germline CDR1 SNHLY, CDR2 FYNNEI. Trimming removed 9 bases from V and 6 bases from J, with 12 bases in between. CDR3 loop: CASRGSLNTIYF. As DNA, the CDR3 is TGTGCCAGTCGCGGGTCCCTAAACACCATATATTTT.

This clonotype occurred a few times. The rearrangement uses TRBV12-3 or TRBV12-4 and TRBJ2-2; 11 bases are shared with TRBD1. This CDR3 is 16 amino acids long. Trimming at V came to 6 bases and at J to 4 bases, leaving 7 bases not matched to a gene. CDR3 nucleotide sequence: TGTGCCAGCAGACTCAGCGGGACAGGGGGCACCGGGGAGCTGTTTTTT. Protein product: CASRLSGTGGTGELFF.

In this sample, this clonotype turned up a few times. The rearrangement links TRBV5-1 to TRBJ1-5; D may be TRBD1 (6 bases). This CDR3 is built from 14 residues. The V end was cut by 0 bases, the J end by 5 bases, with 9 bases between. Germline V gene data show CDR1 as SGHRS and CDR2 as YFSETQ. The CDR3 region is CASSLDGGHQPQHF. CDR3 nucleotides: TGCGCCAGCAGCTTGGATGGGGGGCATCAGCCCCAGCATTTT.

This clonotype was seen only a few times. The DNA for the CDR3 is TGTGCCAGCAGACAAACATCGGGGCAGGGTTGGACTGAAGCTTTCTTT. The encoded protein is CASRQTSGQGWTEAFF. This chain uses TRBV13 with TRBJ1-1; D may be TRBD1 (5 bases). V was trimmed by 6 bases and J by 5 bases, leaving 22 bases between them. Germline lookup yields CDR1 PRHDT and CDR2 FYEKMQ (reference sequence). The CDR3 sequence is 16 residues long. Supplemented by reference TRBV13 and TRBJ1-1, the full variable domain reads AAGVIQSPRHLIKEKRETATLKCYPIPRHDTVYWYQQGPGQDPQFLISFYEKMQSDKGSIPDRFSAQQFSDYHSELNMSSLELGDSALYFCASRQTSGQGWTEAFFGQGTRLTVV.

The genes are TRBV4-1 and TRBJ2-7; 7 bases map to TRBD1. The CDR3 spans 14 residues. The germline CDR1 and CDR2 sequences are MGHRA and YSYEKL. V was clipped by 1 base and J by 3 bases; unmatched bases: 3. As DNA, the CDR3 is TGCGCCAGCAGCCAAGCGACAGGGTACTACGAGCAGTACTTC. Residues: CASSQATGYYEQYF.

This clonotype came up many times. V usage is TRBV4-1 and J usage is TRBJ1-4; D remains unclear. CDR3 size: 16 residues. From germline, CDR1 is MGHRA and CDR2 YSYEKL. V was cut by 5 bases and J by 1 base, with 14 bases left in between. CDR3 bases: TGCGCCAGCAGCATCACGGATTCCCGAACTAATGAAAAACTGTTTTTT. Its protein product is CASSITDSRTNEKLFF.

The chain employs TRBV3-1 and TRBJ2-5; D not certain. The CDR3 has 13 amino acids. Trimming took off 2 bases at V and 4 bases at J, with 8 bases between the two ends. The V gene's germline CDR1 is LGHDT and CDR2 YNNKEL (reference sequence). This CDR3 reads CASSQKGRETQYF. DNA for the CDR3: TGTGCCAGCAGCCAAAAGGGTCGAGAGACCCAGTACTTC.

J is TRBJ2-7 and V is TRBV4-1; D not certain. There are 13 residues in the CDR3. The V gene lost 4 bases and the J gene lost 0 bases, with 7 bases spanning the gap. Per germline, CDR1 MGHRA and CDR2 YSYEKL. The DNA of the CDR3 is TGCGCCAGCAGCCGTCAGGCCTCCTACGAGCAGTACTTC. Encoded protein: CASSRQASYEQYF.

This clonotype was observed at least ten times. This chain links TRBV2 with TRBJ2-7, with 14 bases that match TRBD2. The germline gives CDR1 SNHLY, CDR2 FYNNEI. CDR3 length equals 16 residues. V gave up 6 bases and J gave up 1 base; unmatched junction bases: 5. This CDR3 is CASRGLAGVVSYEQYF. The DNA for the CDR3 is TGTGCCAGCAGGGGACTAGCGGGAGTTGTATCCTACGAGCAGTACTTC.

This rearrangement joins TRBV3-1 to TRBJ1-5; 7 bases agree with TRBD1. J lost 6 bases, V lost 3 bases, and 2 bases had no gene match. This CDR3 is 13 amino acids long. Germline CDR1 is LGHDT and CDR2 is YNNKEL (reference sequence). The CDR3 region has the DNA TGTGCCAGCAGCCAGCAGGGGGGTCAGCCCCAGCATTTT. This gives the protein CASSQQGGQPQHF.

V gene TRBV6-5 combines with J gene TRBJ1-5; 9 bases fit TRBD1. V was pared by 4 bases and J by 7 bases, with 5 bases of the junction left unmatched. The CDR3 is 14 amino acids. Germline V gene data show CDR1 as MNHEY and CDR2 as SVGAGI. CDR3 sequence reads: CASSSGTGLQPQHF. CDR3 in DNA: TGTGCCAGCAGTTCCGGGACAGGGTTGCAGCCCCAGCATTTT.

The sample holds many counts of this clonotype. The chain joins TRBV3-1 to TRBJ1-6; a weak D match, TRBD1 (5 bases). Trimming removed 7 bases at V and 7 bases at J, with 11 bases between. Germline-derived CDR1 and CDR2 are LGHDT and YNNKEL (reference sequence). This CDR3 has 13 residues. In nucleotides, the CDR3 is TGTGCCAGCACCGGGACCCCCAATTCACCCCTCCACTTT. Translation: CASTGTPNSPLHF. The variable domain in full, with the rest retrieved from reference TRBV3-1 and TRBJ1-6, is DTAVSQTPKYLVTQMGNDKSIKCEQNLGHDTMYWYKQDSKKFLKIMFSYNNKELIINETVPNRFSPKSPDKAHLNLHINSLELGDSAVYFCASTGTPNSPLHFGNGTRLTVT.

J is TRBJ2-7 and V is TRBV11-2; weak D call: TRBD2 (6 bases). This CDR3 spans 16 amino acids. V lost 2 bases and J lost 0, with 14 bases in between. Germline values: CDR1 SGHAT, CDR2 FQNNGV. The CDR3 protein is CASSLWGGRSSYEQYF. The CDR3 coding sequence is TGTGCCAGCAGCTTATGGGGTGGGAGGAGCTCCTACGAGCAGTACTTC.

This chain joins TRBV29-1 and TRBJ1-5; no firm D call. V lost 3 bases, J lost 7 bases, and 22 bases lay in between. The CDR3 extends over 16 amino acids. Germline V gene sequence: CDR1 SQVTM, CDR2 ANQGSEA. The CDR3 coding sequence is TGCAGCGTTGATTCAATCCGGCCGGTTTGGATACAGCCCCAGCATTTT. This encodes CSVDSIRPVWIQPQHF.